The source of this TCR beta chain is a study of regulatory T cells in long-lasting Graves disease (dated by TCRdb to 2020 to 2022). About the investigation overall: In the newly diagnosed Graves' disease group, patients had been taking antithyroid drugs for less than 3 months. Peripheral blood TCR sequencing and RNA sequencing compared persistent Graves' disease patients with newly diagnosed Graves' disease patients. The study took place in China and was registered as a clinical trial. A total of 33 samples were covered by TCR sequencing, comprising 13 persistent and some 20 newly diagnosed Graves' disease patients.

Study-level results and caveats: Lower TCR Shannon entropy and fewer highly expanded clones were observed in persistent Graves' disease patients than in newly diagnosed patients, which suggested clonal expansion. Because the primary lesion, thyroid tissue, could not be accessed, the study looked at peripheral blood alone. As a limitation, the authors acknowledged that the small sample size may reduce accuracy. Preferential use of TRBV28, TRBJ1-2 and TRBJ2-5 was observed in persistent disease, whereas TRBV20-1 and TRBJ2-1 were favored in newly diagnosed disease. Patients with persistent disease shared more public clonotypes (about 2,700) than newly diagnosed patients did (more than 900). Only the TCR beta chain was sequenced and analyzed.

Taken from the germline V gene (reference sequence), the CDR1 and CDR2 loops are MNHEY and SMNVEV. The CDR3, from cysteine to phenylalanine, totals 16 residues. Just CDR3 DNA is preserved here, 48 bases in frame from base 1. V has 5 bases trimmed and J has 8 bases trimmed; junction bases matching no gene number 6. On this clonotype itself: Its antigen target is currently unknown. Base-call qualities are not available, and no considerably larger clone is one nucleotide away.

Libraries were built with multiplex PCR. Data came from an Illumina HiSeq 4000. CDR3 regions were amplified by Arm-PCR with iRepertoire HTBI primers to construct TCR beta libraries. Gel purification was performed on PCR products prior to sequencing. On the study's bioinformatics: A total of some 65 TRBV and 14 TRBJ segments were identified across samples and were used for gene usage analysis of CDR3 amino acid clonotypes. Filtered high-quality paired reads were merged into contigs using COPE and FqMerger. Contigs were aligned with BLAST to IMGT TRBV, TRBD and TRBJ reference genes, and CDR3 was defined per IMGT. Any clonotype with a frequency above 0.1% was classified as a highly expanded clone. Repertoire diversity was measured by Shannon entropy, and V-J evenness by the Gini coefficient. A clonotype was considered public if more than one individual shared it. In TCRdb, the public reads were trimmed at Q25 with fastp and aligned with MiXCR, with productive beta chains retained. Identical CDR3 protein sequences are pooled into one entry, listed with their most common genes and DNA. TCRdb, rather than the study authors, made the V and J calls. The sample table records over 350,000 distinct CDR3 sequences; approximately 16% of these occur just once. The leading ten clones occupy under 9% of the sample.

Explained via the paper, the time point label denotes: newly diagnosed GD, antithyroid drugs for less than 3 months. For both TCR sequencing and RNA sequencing, RNA was extracted from PBMCs using TRIzol. The diagnosis of Graves' disease was made according to American Thyroid Association guidelines. The patients came from an endocrinology department in Xi'an, China. Each patient gave approximately 8.8 milliliters of peripheral blood, collected in an EDTA anticoagulant tube. PBMCs were isolated by Ficoll Paque Plus density gradient separation without further T cell sorting. An Agilent 2100 Bioanalyzer and agarose gel were used to check RNA quality, while a NanoDrop 2000 measured RNA concentration. This sample was shared with a second study, whose subject was T cells in Graves' hyperthyroidism and ophthalmopathy. From the second report: Graves' hyperthyroidism was defined as stable when no progression to ophthalmopathy occurred over 18 months of follow-up. Hyperthyroidism patients were aged 18 to 65 years and newly diagnosed, with disease duration of less than 2 months. The study excluded patients with uncontrolled infections, other autoimmune diseases, pregnancy or lactation. Diagnoses were established on the basis of clinical symptoms, serum thyroxine and TRAb, thyroid ultrasound, and orbital computed tomography. For the first round of RT-PCR on the TCR CDR3, the HTBI primer set was used together with the Qiagen OneStep RT-PCR kit. Most expanded thyroid clonotypes (frequency above 0.001) were also detected in blood, suggesting blood repertoires may reflect thyroid immune responses. In cross-validation, a model built on a 13 V-J signature told ophthalmopathy apart from stable hyperthyroidism with approximately 90% sensitivity and around 81% specificity, and in testing the same model reached 80%/75%. During validation, the model predicted progression to ophthalmopathy a median of around 7 months ahead of onset, with more than 55% sensitivity and about 72% specificity. TCR V-J signatures able to tell the groups apart were searched for in a discovery cohort of more than 90 patients, of whom over 40 had Graves' ophthalmopathy and more than 55 had stable Graves' hyperthyroidism. Prospective prediction of ophthalmopathy was tested in an independent validation cohort consisting of roughly 20 hyperthyroidism patients and around 16 patients who later progressed to ophthalmopathy. For training and testing, the 110 or so patients in the discovery cohort were randomly divided in a 7:3 ratio. In addition, the study compared T-cell repertoires in thyroid tissue and in blood from a handful of Graves' hyperthyroidism patients. After sampling, hyperthyroidism patients received methimazole starting at 30 mg daily, and ophthalmopathy patients received high-dose intravenous methylprednisolone. Libraries were constructed in a second round of multiplex PCR, after which size selection and purification were carried out. Paired-end sequencing of the libraries was performed with 100 bp reads on an Illumina HiSeq2000. Raw data were processed with SOAPnuke, discarding reads with adapters, uncalled bases, mean Phred below 15, or no exact constant-primer or identifier match. COPE v1.2.5 was used to merge the high-quality paired reads, and each unique nucleotide sequence was defined as a clonotype. MiTCR v1.1 was used to align the clonotypes against IMGT TRBV, TRBD and TRBJ reference segments. The analysis included only V-J combinations with a frequency above 0.0001, which together covered more than 98% of the repertoires. A TCS score was defined as the ratio of F50 (clonal expansion) to E x V (chaos), with BLOSUM62-based TCRdist applied between CDR3 peptides within each V-J. Welch's t-statistics and random forest reduced around 510 V-J features to fewer than 15, which were used in a naive Bayes classifier (R e1071). No statistical method was used to fix the sample size in advance, and group allocation was not hidden from the investigators. The paper reports TCR Vbeta CDR3 sequencing of 135 peripheral blood samples: 40 to 45 ophthalmopathy, under 80 hyperthyroidism and some 17 progressor patients.

Recombination linked TRBV27 to TRBJ2-2; 15 bases in the middle match TRBD2. Sequenced material: peripheral blood mononuclear cells (PBMCs), taken at new diagnosis, from a patient treated with antithyroid drugs. This TCR was sampled from a woman in her thirties or forties with Graves disease. Donor details come from another sample of the same person, matched by shared clones. The sequence in DNA is TGTGCCAGCAGTCTTTCCGGGACTAGCGGGAGGGGGGAGCTGTTTTTT. It translates as CASSLSGTSGRGELFF.